This entry is about one T cell receptor (beta chain). Its antigen is currently unknown. The Oncomine TCR Beta short-read assay was applied to DNA of cultured CD4+ T cells. TCRdb processed the PCR reads anew with MiXCR; each CDR3 protein has one entry. In the table there are around 18,000 distinct CDR3 sequences, about 40% of which are singletons. The sample originates from a study of vaccination and CD4 T cells after COVID-19. Looking at the study overall: Drawing of post-COVID samples took place a median roughly 100 days after diagnosis (range 35 to 161).

The treatment: roughly 11-day PBMC culture with coronavirus spike peptide pools or control peptides (ViraFEST assay). ViraFEST sequenced TCRs after peptide-pool expansion of antigen-specific T cells. Each of days 3 and 7 saw half the medium replaced by fresh IL-2 medium. The germline CDR1 and CDR2 sequences are SGHNT and YYREEE (reference sequence). The CDR3 sequence is 12 residues long. V was cut by 0 bases and J by 5 bases, with 5 bases left in between. The receptor comes from a human donor who had recovered from COVID-19. Sequenced input: CD4+ T cells from blood, cultured in vitro. The rearrangement links TRBV5-4 to TRBJ2-5; no clear D gene. Here the CDR3 DNA reads TGTGCCAGCAGCTTGGGTTCCGAGACCCAGTACTTC. As protein: CASSLGSETQYF.